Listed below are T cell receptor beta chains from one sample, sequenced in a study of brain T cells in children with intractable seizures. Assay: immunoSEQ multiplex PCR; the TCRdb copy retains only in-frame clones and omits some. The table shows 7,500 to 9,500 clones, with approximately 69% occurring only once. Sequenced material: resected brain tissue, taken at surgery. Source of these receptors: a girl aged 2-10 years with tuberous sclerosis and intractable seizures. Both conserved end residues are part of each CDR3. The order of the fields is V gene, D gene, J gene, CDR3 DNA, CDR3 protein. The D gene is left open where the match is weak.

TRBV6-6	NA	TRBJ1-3	TGTGCCAGCAGTACCCAGGGGTTTGGAAACACCATATATTTT	CASSTQGFGNTIYF
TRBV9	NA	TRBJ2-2	TGTGCCAGCAGCGAGTCCCCCCAGGACACCGGGGAGCTGTTTTTT	CASSESPQDTGELFF
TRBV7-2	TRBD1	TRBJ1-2	TGTGCCAGCAGCCTAGACAGGGCATCTAACTATGGCTACACCTTC	CASSLDRASNYGYTF
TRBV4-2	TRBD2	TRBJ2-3	TGTGCCAGCAGCCAAGAGGTTACCCTAGCGGGGGACCACTCTGCTACAGATACGCAGTATTTT	CASSQEVTLAGDHSATDTQYF
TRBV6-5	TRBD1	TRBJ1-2	TGTGCCAGCAGTCCACCGGGACAGATCTATGGCTACACCTTC	CASSPPGQIYGYTF
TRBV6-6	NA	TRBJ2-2	TGTGCCAGCAGTCCCCGGAGGATGGCGGGGAGAAACACCGGGGAGCTGTTTTTT	CASSPRRMAGRNTGELFF
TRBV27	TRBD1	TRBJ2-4	TGTGCCAGCAGTAGGCCTCAGGGACAGGGGCAAAACATTCAGTACTTC	CASSRPQGQGQNIQYF
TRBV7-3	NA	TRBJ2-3	TGTGCCAGCAGCGCGGGACTGAACACAGATACGCAGTATTTT	CASSAGLNTDTQYF
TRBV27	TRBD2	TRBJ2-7	TGTGCCAGCAGTCTGAGCGGGGGGCTCGCCTACGAGCAGTACTTC	CASSLSGGLAYEQYF
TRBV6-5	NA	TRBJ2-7	TGTGCCAGCAGTTATGGTGCAGGGCCTCACCTCGAGCAGTACTTC	CASSYGAGPHLEQYF